Listed below are T cell receptor beta chains from one sample, sequenced in a study of Ad26.COV2.S vaccination and SARS-CoV-2 variants. TCRdb's copy holds only in-frame clones and misses some; the assay was immunoSEQ multiplex PCR. Among roughly 410,000 clones listed, about four fifths were seen once. The sequences come from peripheral blood, collected in a trial of Ad26.COV2.S vaccine versus placebo. These receptors all come from a person between 18 and 65 years old who received the Ad26.COV2.S COVID-19 vaccine or a placebo. Both conserved end residues are part of each CDR3. The order of the fields is clone size, V gene, D gene, CDR3 protein. A D gene is named only where the DNA matches it firmly. The size field is filled for only some rows; it gives once, few, many or a size class.

abundance: .; v_gene: TRBV11-3; d_gene: .; CDR3aa: CASSLEAGRRVGVYNSPLHF
abundance: few; v_gene: TRBV3-1/TRBV3-2; d_gene: .; CDR3aa: CASRQDTEAFF
abundance: once; v_gene: TRBV5-6; d_gene: .; CDR3aa: CASSSLTGSMTGELFF
abundance: .; v_gene: TRBV19; d_gene: .; CDR3aa: CASNLRTGPTYEQYF
abundance: .; v_gene: TRBV9; d_gene: TRBD1; CDR3aa: CASSVGTGSNYGYTF
abundance: .; v_gene: TRBV7-9; d_gene: .; CDR3aa: CASSLVGRGIHEQYF
abundance: .; v_gene: TRBV6-5; d_gene: TRBD2; CDR3aa: CASSYGLADSTDTQYF
abundance: .; v_gene: TRBV6-5; d_gene: TRBD1; CDR3aa: CASSYRQGAFPQHF
abundance: .; v_gene: TRBV5-1; d_gene: TRBD2; CDR3aa: CASRAGGIVYGSYEQYF
abundance: few; v_gene: TRBV2; d_gene: .; CDR3aa: CASSPWTAGSGNTIYF
abundance: .; v_gene: TRBV5-1; d_gene: .; CDR3aa: CASSLDVNWAEAFF
abundance: .; v_gene: TRBV5-1; d_gene: .; CDR3aa: CASSVQNNSPLHF
abundance: .; v_gene: TRBV5-4; d_gene: TRBD2; CDR3aa: CASSTTSGGTSRETQYF
abundance: few; v_gene: TRBV18; d_gene: .; CDR3aa: CASSPPGGGQETQYF
abundance: .; v_gene: TRBV3-1/TRBV3-2; d_gene: .; CDR3aa: CASTSIRRGDTQYF
abundance: once; v_gene: TRBV12-3/TRBV12-4; d_gene: .; CDR3aa: CASSVGSDEQFF
abundance: .; v_gene: TRBV7-8; d_gene: TRBD1; CDR3aa: CASSFRDRANEQFF
abundance: .; v_gene: TRBV10-1; d_gene: .; CDR3aa: CASSEAGYQETQYF
abundance: few; v_gene: TRBV18; d_gene: .; CDR3aa: CASSPDQPNNSPLHF
abundance: .; v_gene: TRBV29-1; d_gene: .; CDR3aa: CSVHPPGAGVGEQYF
abundance: few; v_gene: TRBV7-9; d_gene: .; CDR3aa: CASSAFGANTEAFF
abundance: .; v_gene: TRBV7-6; d_gene: .; CDR3aa: CASSADLTMETQYF
abundance: .; v_gene: TRBV6-5; d_gene: .; CDR3aa: CASSYSLAQITDTQYF
abundance: .; v_gene: TRBV25-1; d_gene: TRBD1; CDR3aa: CASRGTWGQGDDTEAFF
abundance: .; v_gene: TRBV19; d_gene: .; CDR3aa: CASVSGSGPQHF
abundance: .; v_gene: TRBV18; d_gene: .; CDR3aa: CASSPGGANYEQYF
abundance: .; v_gene: TRBV19; d_gene: .; CDR3aa: CASSMGGTNQPQHF
abundance: .; v_gene: TRBV19; d_gene: TRBD1; CDR3aa: CASSDRGALPQHF
abundance: once; v_gene: TRBV6-5; d_gene: .; CDR3aa: CASSPRGGTEAFF
abundance: .; v_gene: TRBV19; d_gene: .; CDR3aa: CASSIQGFVEKLFF